This entry lists 31 T cell receptor beta chains sequenced from one sample in a study of blood T cell repertoires in COVID-19. Clones were sequenced by immunoSEQ multiplex PCR, and TCRdb holds only the in-frame ones, with some missing. The data show roughly 200,000 clones, 65% to 85% seen once. Source material: peripheral blood. The receptor set was obtained from a woman younger than 45 with COVID-19, enrolled during active disease.

The chain employs TRBV7-9 and TRBJ1-6, with D perhaps matching TRBD1 (6 bases). CDR1 is SEHNR and CDR2 is FQNEAQ in the germline V gene (reference sequence). CDR3 length: 13 residues. V was shortened by 10 bases and J by 7 bases, with 14 bases between the two germline ends. DNA of the CDR3: TGTGCCACCAGACGGGGACAAAATTCACCCCTCCACTTT. Translating it yields CATRRGQNSPLHF. The full variable domain, its missing parts supplied by reference TRBV7-9 and TRBJ1-6, is DTGVSQNPRHKITKRGQNVTFRCDPISEHNRLYWYRQTLGQGPEFLTYFQNEAQLEKSRLLSDRFSAERPKGSFSTLEIQRTEQGDSAMYLCATRRGQNSPLHFGNGTRLTVT.

The rearrangement links TRBV5-6 to TRBJ1-2; 9 bases are a match to TRBD1. CDR1 and CDR2 (germline): SGHDT, YYEEEE. There are 14 residues in the CDR3. With 0 bases clipped from V and 8 bases from J, the junction kept 5 bases outside the gene matches. The CDR3 loop is CASSLGTGVWGYTF. CDR3 coding DNA: TGTGCCAGCAGCTTGGGGACAGGGGTGTGGGGCTACACCTTC. Drawing the rest from reference TRBV5-6 and TRBJ1-2, the complete variable domain is DAGVTQSPTHLIKTRGQQVTLRCSPKSGHDTVSWYQQALGQGPQFIFQYYEEEERQRGNFPDRFSGHQFPNYSSELNVNALLLGDSALYLCASSLGTGVWGYTFGSGTRLTVV.

This chain's CDR3 is CASSSAGDSPNTEAFF. For the CDR3, the DNA is TGTGCCAGCAGCTCCGCCGGGGACAGCCCGAACACTGAAGCTTTCTTT. The chain carries TRBV5-4 and TRBJ1-1, with TRBD1 matching 7 bases. V lost 3 bases, J lost 1 base, and 9 bases stayed unmatched. This CDR3 is 16 amino acids long. Per germline, CDR1 SGHNT and CDR2 YYREEE (reference sequence).

The chain couples TRBV7-6 to TRBJ2-2; 10 bases line up with TRBD2. The V gene end was trimmed by 4 bases and the J gene end by 1 base; junction bases not matched to a gene: 3. Germline CDR1 reads SGHVS; CDR2 reads FNYEAQ. This CDR3 contains 16 residues. CDR3 loop: CASSSSGGLNTGELFF. CDR3 DNA sequence: TGTGCCAGCAGCTCTAGCGGGGGCTTGAACACCGGGGAGCTGTTTTTT.

V is TRBV4-3 and J is TRBJ2-7, with TRBD2 identical over 7 bases. The CDR3 length is 18 residues. Germline V gene sequence: CDR1 LGHNA, CDR2 YSLEER. V was pared by 0 bases and J by 6 bases, with 17 bases of the junction left unmatched. This CDR3 is CASSQDPPTSASTSEQYF. CDR3 nucleotides: TGCGCCAGCAGCCAAGATCCCCCTACTAGCGCCTCAACCTCCGAGCAGTACTTC.

The V and J genes are TRBV18 and TRBJ1-6, with D unclear. The CDR3 extends over 16 amino acids. Trimming removed 2 bases at V and 9 bases at J, with 17 bases between. The germline V gene has CDR1 KGHSH and CDR2 LQKENI. CDR3 residues: CASSPDTGPGISPLHF. In DNA, the CDR3 is TGTGCCAGCTCACCAGATACCGGACCGGGGATTTCACCCCTCCACTTT.

The CDR3 is CASSIRGGREQYF. DNA for the CDR3: TGTGCCAGTAGTATCCGGGGGGGCCGCGAGCAGTACTTC. The chain combines TRBV19 with TRBJ2-7; TRBD2 matches 8 bases. Germline CDR1 is LNHDA and CDR2 is SQIVND (reference sequence). V lost 3 bases to trimming and J lost 6 bases; unmatched junction nucleotides: 4. This CDR3 region has 13 residues.

The sample holds one count of this clone. V is TRBV12-5 and J is TRBJ2-1, with 7 bases that match TRBD1. With 3 bases clipped from V and 15 bases from J, the junction kept 5 bases outside the gene matches. The CDR3 loop spans 11 amino acids. Germline loops: CDR1 LGHNT, CDR2 FRNRAP. CDR3 sequence reads: CASGFGQVWFF. Written as DNA, the CDR3 is TGTGCTAGTGGTTTCGGACAGGTGTGGTTCTTC.

The chain recombines TRBV5-1 with TRBJ2-1; no definite D call. Germline V lookup: CDR1 SGHRS, CDR2 YFSETQ. CDR3 length equals 14 residues. V lost 0 bases and J 0 bases, leaving 4 bases between the germline ends. CDR3 bases: TGCGCCAGCAGCTTGGGAGGCTCCTACAATGAGCAGTTCTTC. Protein sequence: CASSLGGSYNEQFF.

The chain carries TRBV9 and TRBJ2-6; TRBD1 aligns across 8 bases. V gave up 4 bases and J gave up 1 base; unmatched junction bases: 13. CDR3 length: 19 amino acids. Germline V gene lookup returns CDR1 SGDLS and CDR2 YYNGEE. CDR3: CASSYTSTGAESGANVLTF. The CDR3 region has the DNA TGTGCCAGCAGCTATACTTCGACAGGGGCGGAATCTGGGGCCAACGTCCTGACTTTC.

The chain has TRBV9 and TRBJ2-2; 9 bases line up with TRBD1. V shed 2 bases and J 5 bases; nucleotides not matched to a gene: 4. This CDR3 is 15 amino acids long. The germline gives CDR1 SGDLS, CDR2 YYNGEE. The CDR3 nucleotides are TGTGCCAGCAGCGTTAGGACAGGGGTTACCGGGGAGCTGTTTTTT. This translates into CASSVRTGVTGELFF.

The chain uses TRBV5-4 and TRBJ2-7; possibly TRBD1 for D (7 bases). Germline CDR1 SGHNT, CDR2 YYREEE (reference sequence). The CDR3 totals 17 residues. The V end lost 4 bases, the J end lost 0 bases, and 20 bases lay between the germline ends. Written as DNA, the CDR3 is TGTGCCAGCAGCCCGACAGGGAAGGGACTCAGCTCCTACGAGCAGTACTTC. As protein: CASSPTGKGLSSYEQYF.

This clone was picked up many times. This chain joins TRBV7-8 and TRBJ1-6; D is possibly TRBD1 (6 bases). The V end lost 5 bases, the J end lost 7 bases, and 9 bases lay between the germline ends. Germline V gene lookup returns CDR1 SGHVS and CDR2 FQNEAQ. The CDR3 consists of 13 residues. The CDR3: CASSPDRNSPLHF. CDR3 in DNA: TGTGCCAGCAGCCCCGACAGGAATTCACCCCTCCACTTT.

The V call is TRBV18, the J call TRBJ1-1, with D possibly being TRBD1 (6 bases). The CDR3 runs 13 residues. V was shortened by 4 bases and J by 8 bases, with 14 bases between the two germline ends. CDR1 and CDR2 from the germline V gene are KGHSH and LQKENI. The CDR3 DNA reads as TGTGCCAGCTCACGCAGGGACACGGGCGAAGCTTTCTTT. This encodes CASSRRDTGEAFF. Full variable domain (missing parts from reference TRBV18 and TRBJ1-1): NAGVMQNPRHLVRRRGQEARLRCSPMKGHSHVYWYRQLPEEGLKFMVYLQKENIIDESGMPKERFSAEFPKEGPSILRIQQVVRGDSAAYFCASSRRDTGEAFFGQGTRLTVV.

The CDR3 DNA reads as TGCAGTGCTAGTCCTGTAGGGCGGGGTCTTTCACAGCCCCAGCATTTT. Its protein product is CSASPVGRGLSQPQHF. This chain uses TRBV20-1 with TRBJ1-5; D not resolved. CDR1 and CDR2 (germline): DFQATT, SNEGSKA (reference sequence). The CDR3 length is 16 residues. The V gene lost 3 bases and the J gene lost 7 bases, with 22 bases spanning the gap.

The V and J genes are TRBV3-1 (or the pseudogene TRBV3-2) and TRBJ1-1; 7 bases match TRBD1. The CDR3 is 12 amino acids. Losses at the gene ends were 2 bases for V and 7 bases for J; bases not matched to a gene: 1. Looked up from germline, CDR1 is LGHDT and CDR2 is YNNKEL (reference sequence). CDR3 amino acids: CASSQHRGEAFF. CDR3 in DNA: TGTGCCAGCAGCCAACACAGGGGTGAAGCTTTCTTT.

The chain employs TRBV19 and TRBJ2-1, with TRBD2 identical over 8 bases. The length of the CDR3 is 15 residues. Unmatched junction bases numbered 9, after V lost 3 bases and J lost 8 bases. Germline CDR1 is LNHDA and CDR2 is SQIVND (reference sequence). The CDR3 region has the DNA TGTGCCAGTAGTATCGGTAGCGGGATAAGCGATGAGCAGTTCTTC. Its translation: CASSIGSGISDEQFF. Supplemented by reference TRBV19 and TRBJ2-1, the full variable domain reads DGGITQSPKYLFRKEGQNVTLSCEQNLNHDAMYWYRQDPGQGLRLIYYSQIVNDFQKGDIAEGYSVSREKKESFPLTVTSAQKNPTAFYLCASSIGSGISDEQFFGPGTRLTVL.

The rearrangement uses TRBV7-3 and TRBJ2-1; possible D gene TRBD1, 6 bases. The germline gives CDR1 SGHTA, CDR2 FQGTGA. The germline V and J ends were trimmed by 5 bases and 4 bases, with 12 bases remaining between them. This CDR3 comprises 14 residues. The CDR3 here is CASSETGTYNEQFF. The CDR3 DNA reads as TGTGCCAGCAGCGAGACAGGTACTTACAATGAGCAGTTCTTC.

This chain joins TRBV10-3 and TRBJ2-5; 8 bases are shared with TRBD1. Germline CDR1 is ENHRY and CDR2 is SYGVKD. CDR3 size: 15 residues. Unmatched junction bases numbered 9, after V lost 5 bases and J lost 4 bases. In nucleotides, the CDR3 is TGTGCCATCAGTACAGGGGGTGGTTCGGTAGAGACCCAGTACTTC. The encoded protein is CAISTGGGSVETQYF.

The chain links TRBV2 to TRBJ1-1; 9 bases align to TRBD1. The CDR3 contains 15 residues. With V trimmed by 10 bases and J by 4 bases, 13 bases remained unmatched. Germline CDR1 SNHLY, CDR2 FYNNEI. As DNA, the CDR3 is TGTGCCACCGAACACAGGGGGCAGAGGGGCACTGAAGCTTTCTTT. Its translation: CATEHRGQRGTEAFF. Variable domain in full (rest from reference TRBV2 and TRBJ1-1): EPEVTQTPSHQVTQMGQEVILRCVPISNHLYFYWYRQILGQKVEFLVSFYNNEISEKSEIFDDQFSVERPDGSNFTLKIRSTKLEDSAMYFCATEHRGQRGTEAFFGQGTRLTVV.

This sequence joins TRBV27 and TRBJ1-4; no firm D call. Germline V gene data show CDR1 as MNHEY and CDR2 as SMNVEV (reference sequence). The CDR3 length is 14 residues. Trimming stripped 2 bases from V and 1 base from J, with 5 bases between. CDR3: CASSLLGTNEKLFF. The CDR3 DNA follows: TGTGCCAGCAGTTTACTCGGAACTAATGAAAAACTGTTTTTT.

The chain has TRBV10-3 and TRBJ2-3; possibly TRBD2 for D (7 bases). Germline V CDR1 and CDR2: ENHRY, SYGVKD. The CDR3 is 15 residues long. V was clipped by 1 base and J by 4 bases, with 12 bases between them. CDR3 sequence: CAISELGGGADTQYF. CDR3 DNA: TGTGCCATCAGTGAGTTGGGGGGGGGCGCAGATACGCAGTATTTT.

This chain joins TRBV7-9 and TRBJ2-7; 7 bases line up with TRBD1. Germline loops: CDR1 SEHNR, CDR2 FQNEAQ (reference sequence). V shed 3 bases, J shed 2 bases, and the junction held 4 bases outside the gene matches. This CDR3 has 14 residues. The CDR3 DNA is TGTGCCAGCAGCTTTGGGACAGCGACCTACGAGCAGTACTTC. Residues: CASSFGTATYEQYF. The variable domain in full, completed from reference TRBV7-9 and TRBJ2-7, reads DTGVSQNPRHKITKRGQNVTFRCDPISEHNRLYWYRQTLGQGPEFLTYFQNEAQLEKSRLLSDRFSAERPKGSFSTLEIQRTEQGDSAMYLCASSFGTATYEQYFGPGTRLTVT.

J is TRBJ2-2 and V is TRBV28, with a possible D match to TRBD1 (6 bases). This CDR3 comprises 15 residues. Trimming removed 2 bases from V and 7 bases from J, with 14 bases in between. Germline loops: CDR1 MDHEN, CDR2 SYDVKM. The CDR3 is CASSLLRDKGGELFF. The CDR3 DNA reads TGTGCCAGCAGTTTACTCCGGGACAAGGGCGGGGAGCTGTTTTTT.

The chain couples TRBV9 to TRBJ1-5; D is undetermined. The CDR3 is 13 residues long. V was cut by 0 bases and J by 3 bases, with 4 bases left in between. CDR1 and CDR2 (germline): SGDLS, YYNGEE. The CDR3 spells CASSVAINQPQHF. The DNA for the CDR3 is TGTGCCAGCAGCGTAGCCATCAATCAGCCCCAGCATTTT.

The chain recombines TRBV2 with TRBJ2-2; a weak D match, TRBD2 (6 bases). The V gene's germline CDR1 is SNHLY and CDR2 FYNNEI. There are 12 residues in the CDR3. The ends were cut back, 7 bases at V and 4 bases at J, with 7 bases in the middle. The CDR3 loop is CASMEGTGELFF. The CDR3 DNA is TGTGCCAGCATGGAGGGCACCGGGGAGCTGTTTTTT.

The rearrangement links TRBV9 to TRBJ2-3; 10 nucleotides line up with TRBD2. The V gene's germline CDR1 is SGDLS and CDR2 YYNGEE. This CDR3 comprises 15 residues. V dropped 2 bases and J dropped 6; count of bases not matched to a gene: 6. The CDR3 loop is CASSVGLAGEDTQYF. The CDR3 DNA reads as TGTGCCAGCAGCGTGGGCCTAGCGGGAGAGGATACGCAGTATTTT.

V usage is TRBV5-1 and J usage is TRBJ1-1; 10 nucleotides agree with TRBD1. This CDR3 comprises 14 residues. V trimming: 4 bases; J trimming: 8 bases; junction bases outside the gene matches: 8. CDR1 is SGHRS and CDR2 is YFSETQ in the germline V gene. The CDR3 DNA reads as TGCGCCAGCAGCACGACAGGGGGCGCGTTGGAAGCTTTCTTT. Protein sequence: CASSTTGGALEAFF.

This clone was recorded once. The J gene is TRBJ2-7, the V gene TRBV13, with 11 bases aligning to TRBD2. CDR3 length: 15 residues. With 5 bases clipped from V and 4 bases from J, the junction kept 7 bases outside the gene matches. Germline CDR1 PRHDT, CDR2 FYEKMQ (reference sequence). Here the CDR3 DNA reads TGTGCCAGCAGCCTCAGACTAGCGGGGCTGTACGAGCAGTACTTC. Translated, it gives CASSLRLAGLYEQYF.

This chain connects TRBV7-6 to TRBJ1-4; 10 nucleotides line up with TRBD1. CDR1 and CDR2 (germline): SGHVS, FNYEAQ. The CDR3 is 17 residues long. V dropped 4 bases and J dropped 7; count of bases not matched to a gene: 12. CDR3 nucleotides: TGTGCCAGCAGCTCCGATCCCCAGGGACAGGGGAGTGAAAAACTGTTTTTT. It encodes CASSSDPQGQGSEKLFF.

This chain's CDR3 is CASSLNWGGGAGGYTF. The CDR3 nucleotides are TGTGCCAGCAGCTTGAATTGGGGTGGCGGAGCGGGAGGCTACACCTTC. The J gene is TRBJ1-2, the V gene TRBV7-2; D unclear. V gave up 3 bases and J gave up 8 bases, with 22 bases separating them. The CDR3 consists of 16 residues. CDR1 and CDR2 from the germline V gene are SGHTA and FQGNSA.